Included here is one T cell receptor (beta chain) sequence, with context. This receptor's antigen is unknown. No base-level quality is on record; no much larger clone is a single base apart. CDR3 length: 15 amino acids, cysteine to phenylalanine. The kept DNA is CDR3 alone, 45 bases in frame from the first base. The germline V gene specifies SGHAT as CDR1 and FQNNGV as CDR2. V loses 3 bases at its end and J loses 2 bases; junction bases beyond the gene matches: 5. The data stem from a study of T cell changes during pregnancy in multiple sclerosis (dated by TCRdb to the late 2010s). Describing the broader study: The study examined how the T cell repertoire changed over the course of pregnancy in women with multiple sclerosis.

Libraries were made using the immunoSEQ multiplex PCR assay. In TCRdb, the immuneACCESS table is reduced to in-frame sequences with V and J assigned. These tables do not hold every clone; where another copy was compared, an unresolved V gene accounts for under half, and the others remain unexplained. In all, the sample holds 25,000 to 35,000 clones, and about 88% of those were seen once. The ten biggest clones cover 6.9% of the sample. The sequence came from a female donor with multiple sclerosis, enrolled in a pregnancy study. The chain links TRBV11-2 with TRBJ2-3, and TRBD2 matches 7 of the central bases. The source material was CD8+ T cells from peripheral blood mononuclear cells, sampled in the second trimester of pregnancy. The DNA sequence is given as TGTGCCAGCAGCTTCGGTCTAGCGGACACAGATACGCAGTATTTT. It translates to CASSFGLADTDTQYF.